What follows are 8 T cell receptor beta chains derived from one specimen sequenced in a study of cytomegalovirus exposure and HLA in healthy donors. Produced via immunoSEQ multiplex PCR; TCRdb's table is partial and in-frame only. The table has tens of thousands of clones, approximately 93% seen once; the top ten hold 1.1%. The sample comprised PBMCs. Receptors were obtained from a woman in her 30s in good health and CMV-seropositive.

This chain links TRBV5-4 with TRBJ2-2, with a tentative D call TRBD1 (6 bases). The CDR3 contains 15 residues. CDR1 is SGHNT, CDR2 YYREEE, per germline (reference sequence). Trimming removed 5 bases from V and 2 bases from J, with 13 bases in between. Here the CDR3 DNA reads TGTGCCAGCAGTACCGGGACATACAACACCGGGGAGCTGTTTTTT. Translated: CASSTGTYNTGELFF.

The rearrangement links TRBV28 to TRBJ1-4; D uncertain. The V gene lost 3 bases and the J gene lost 7 bases, with 15 bases spanning the gap. This CDR3 is 15 amino acids long. Germline lookup yields CDR1 MDHEN and CDR2 SYDVKM. The CDR3 loop reads CASSFPTPRGEKLFF. The CDR3 DNA follows: TGTGCCAGCAGTTTCCCTACACCGCGGGGTGAAAAACTGTTTTTT.

This clone turned up a few times. At the DNA level, this CDR3 is encoded by other sequences in the same sample as well. DNA of the CDR3: TGTGCCAGCAGTTTCGCCGCCGGTTACAATGAGCAGTTCTTC. It translates to CASSFAAGYNEQFF. This chain connects TRBV27 to TRBJ2-1; D ambiguous. The CDR3 length is 14 residues. V dropped 3 bases and J dropped 4 bases, with 10 bases sitting between them. Per the germline V gene, CDR1 is MNHEY and CDR2 is SMNVEV (reference sequence).

The V gene is TRBV30, the J gene TRBJ1-1; D possibly corresponds to TRBD1 (6 bases). The CDR3 loop spans 16 amino acids. The germline V and J ends were trimmed by 2 bases and 5 bases, with 21 bases remaining between them. Germline V CDR1 and CDR2: GTSNPN, SVGIG (reference sequence). CDR3 DNA sequence: TGTGCCTGGAGTTACAGACCCACAGGGATTCGTACTGAAGCTTTCTTT. This codes for CAWSYRPTGIRTEAFF.

The J gene is TRBJ1-5, the V gene TRBV4-2; tentative D call: TRBD1 (5 bases). Trimming left V 0 bases short and J 4 bases short, with 10 bases between. The length of the CDR3 is 15 residues. CDR1 and CDR2 (germline): LGHNA, YNFKEQ. CDR3 sequence reads: CASSQDREGNQPQHF. The CDR3 nucleotides read TGTGCCAGCAGCCAAGACAGGGAGGGGAATCAGCCCCAGCATTTT.

The chain recombines TRBV5-4 with TRBJ2-5; D unclear. The V end was cut by 0 bases, the J end by 3 bases, with 6 bases between. The CDR3 is made up of 13 amino acids. The germline CDR1 and CDR2 sequences are SGHNT and YYREEE (reference sequence). CDR3 bases: TGTGCCAGCAGCTTGGGGCTTGAAGAGACCCAGTACTTC. Translating gives CASSLGLEETQYF. The full variable domain, rest sourced from reference TRBV5-4 and TRBJ2-5, is ETGVTQSPTHLIKTRGQQVTLRCSSQSGHNTVSWYQQALGQGPQFIFQYYREEENGRGNFPPRFSGLQFPNYSSELNVNALELDDSALYLCASSLGLEETQYFGPGTRLLVL.

The gene calls are TRBV5-8 and TRBJ1-4, with 7 bases that match TRBD1. Germline assignment: CDR1 SGHTS and CDR2 YDEGEE. V shed 4 bases and J 8 bases; nucleotides not matched to a gene: 11. The length of the CDR3 is 15 residues. CDR3 DNA sequence: TGTGCCAGCAGCCCAGGACTGGGACAGAGAGAAAAACTGTTTTTT. It codes for CASSPGLGQREKLFF.

This clone was seen only a few times. V usage is TRBV18 and J usage is TRBJ2-7; the D is unclear. The germline V and J ends were trimmed by 2 bases and 0 bases, with 8 bases remaining between them. The CDR3 is 14 residues long. The germline V gene encodes CDR1 KGHSH and CDR2 LQKENI. The CDR3, as DNA: TGTGCCAGCTCACCAGGTTCGGTCTCCTACGAGCAGTACTTC. The encoded protein is CASSPGSVSYEQYF. The full variable domain, with the rest looked up from reference TRBV18 and TRBJ2-7, is NAGVMQNPRHLVRRRGQEARLRCSPMKGHSHVYWYRQLPEEGLKFMVYLQKENIIDESGMPKERFSAEFPKEGPSILRIQQVVRGDSAAYFCASSPGSVSYEQYFGPGTRLTVT.